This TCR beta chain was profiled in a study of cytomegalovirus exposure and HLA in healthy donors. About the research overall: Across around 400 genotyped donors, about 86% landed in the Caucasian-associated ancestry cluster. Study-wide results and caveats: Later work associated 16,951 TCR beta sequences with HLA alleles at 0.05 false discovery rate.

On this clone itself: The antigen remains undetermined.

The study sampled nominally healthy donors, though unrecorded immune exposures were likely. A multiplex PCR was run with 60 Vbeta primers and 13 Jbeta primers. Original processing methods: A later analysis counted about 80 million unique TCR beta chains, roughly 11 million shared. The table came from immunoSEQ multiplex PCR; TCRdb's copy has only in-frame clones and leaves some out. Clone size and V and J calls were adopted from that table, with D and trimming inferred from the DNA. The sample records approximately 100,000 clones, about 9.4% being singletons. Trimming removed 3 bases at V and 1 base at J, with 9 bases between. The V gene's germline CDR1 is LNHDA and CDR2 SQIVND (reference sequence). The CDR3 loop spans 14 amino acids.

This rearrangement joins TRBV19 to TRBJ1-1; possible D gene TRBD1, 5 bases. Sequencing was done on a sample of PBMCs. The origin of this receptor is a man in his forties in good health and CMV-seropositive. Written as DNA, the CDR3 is TGTGCCAGTAGTATCGGGGGAGAGAACACTGAAGCTTTCTTT. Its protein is CASSIGGENTEAFF.